The 9 T cell receptor beta chains below come from one sample, sequenced in a study of graft-versus-host responses after intestinal transplantation. Only in-frame clones appear in the TCRdb table, and some are missing; sequencing was by immunoSEQ multiplex PCR. Counted here are approximately 85,000 clones, 75% to 95% occurring once; the ten biggest clones make up 7.6%. Which antigens these TCRs recognize remains unknown. Sequencing was performed on unstimulated CD8+ T cells sorted from spleen or lymph node cells, taken before transplant. The receptors were sampled from a human donor who was the organ donor for an intestinal transplant.

V and J are TRBV19 and TRBJ2-1, with D hard to call. Trimming pared 4 bases from V and 5 bases from J, leaving 15 bases between. The CDR3 is 15 amino acids. Looked up from germline, CDR1 is LNHDA and CDR2 is SQIVND (reference sequence). DNA of the CDR3: TGTGCCAGTAGTAGTAAGACAAATCTAGACAATGAGCAGTTCTTC. This encodes CASSSKTNLDNEQFF.

The chain links TRBV19 to TRBJ2-1; 9 nucleotides agree with TRBD1. The CDR3 covers 16 residues. Germline V gene data show CDR1 as LNHDA and CDR2 as SQIVND (reference sequence). V lost 6 bases to trimming and J lost 0 bases; unmatched junction nucleotides: 6. CDR3 DNA sequence: TGTGCCAGTAGCCCGGGACAGGGAAGCTCCTACAATGAGCAGTTCTTC. The encoded protein is CASSPGQGSSYNEQFF.

This sequence joins TRBV10-3 and TRBJ1-1; 7 bases are a match to TRBD1. Germline CDR1 and CDR2: ENHRY and SYGVKD. The V and J ends lost 6 bases and 3 bases, in that order; junction bases with no gene match: 4. This CDR3 spans 13 amino acids. For the CDR3, the DNA is TGTGCCATCAGGCCGACAGGGCACACTGAAGCTTTCTTT. As protein: CAIRPTGHTEAFF.

V gene TRBV6-4 combines with J gene TRBJ1-5; the D is unclear. Germline values: CDR1 MRHNA, CDR2 SNTAGT. The CDR3 spans 14 residues. V gave up 3 bases and J gave up 1 base, with 7 bases separating them. The CDR3 DNA sequence: TGTGCCAGCAGTGATTTCGACAGCAATCAGCCCCAGCATTTT. Amino acids: CASSDFDSNQPQHF.

CDR3 amino acids: CASLGTGLTYGYTF. The CDR3 bases are TGTGCCAGCCTGGGGACAGGGCTCACCTATGGCTACACCTTC. The chain uses TRBV6-5 and TRBJ1-2, with 9 nucleotides matching TRBD1. Germline CDR1 MNHEY, CDR2 SVGAGI. CDR3 length: 14 amino acids. V gave up 8 bases and J gave up 4 bases; unmatched junction bases: 8.

The rearrangement joins TRBV27 to TRBJ2-7; D assignment may be TRBD1 or TRBD2 (5 bases each). CDR1 MNHEY and CDR2 SMNVEV come from the germline V gene (reference sequence). The CDR3 consists of 11 residues. Trimming shortened V by 3 bases and J by 13 bases, and 13 bases separated the two germline ends. The CDR3 loop reads CASSFLGALYF. In DNA, the CDR3 is TGTGCCAGCAGTTTTCTCGGGGCCCTATACTTC.

This chain links TRBV18 with TRBJ2-5; D is perhaps TRBD2 (6 bases). CDR1 and CDR2 from the germline V gene are KGHSH and LQKENI. Trimming removed 5 bases at V and 4 bases at J, with 11 bases between. The CDR3 sequence is 13 residues long. In DNA form, the CDR3 reads TGTGCCAGCTCAGCGGGGACGGCAGAGACCCAGTACTTC. This gives the protein CASSAGTAETQYF.

This rearrangement joins TRBV5-1 to TRBJ2-1, with D possibly called TRBD1 or TRBD2 (5 bases each). The CDR3 totals 16 residues. V lost 4 bases and J lost 0, with 14 bases in between. CDR1 SGHRS and CDR2 YFSETQ come from the germline V gene. CDR3 coding DNA: TGCGCCAGCAGCCAGGACGGGGCTAGCTCCTACAATGAGCAGTTCTTC. This translates into CASSQDGASSYNEQFF.

The genes are TRBV19 and TRBJ2-7; the D gene is possibly TRBD2 (6 bases). The CDR3 has 13 amino acids. CDR1 and CDR2 (germline): LNHDA, SQIVND (reference sequence). Between the trimmed V and J ends, which lost 6 bases and 0 bases, there was a span of 9 bases. The CDR3 DNA is TGTGCCAGTAGGCGGGAAAGCTCCTACGAGCAGTACTTC. This encodes CASRRESSYEQYF. The whole variable domain, remainder taken from reference TRBV19 and TRBJ2-7, is DGGITQSPKYLFRKEGQNVTLSCEQNLNHDAMYWYRQDPGQGLRLIYYSQIVNDFQKGDIAEGYSVSREKKESFPLTVTSAQKNPTAFYLCASRRESSYEQYFGPGTRLTVT.